This entry concerns a single T cell receptor (beta chain). As yet, its antigen is unknown. The CDR3 is cut off 3 residues early in the read; its end comes from the germline J gene. This entry comes from a study of T cells in women clearing cervical HPV infection. Study-wide background: Only a few women had HLA typing results available.

The CDR3 runs to 15 residues. Germline V gene lookup returns CDR1 SGHNT and CDR2 YYREEE (reference sequence). The ends lost 6 bases at V and 3 bases at J; junction bases unmatched: 11. TCRdb's table, derived via immunoSEQ multiplex PCR, lists solely in-frame clones and lacks some. The table for this sample gives some 30,000 clones. Study results and limitations: Each sample's T-cell count was unknown, possibly confounding richness.

Sequences were obtained from blood buffy coat. This receptor was taken from a woman aged 18 to 75 with a cervical HPV16 infection that either progressed to CIN3+ or cleared (not recorded which). V usage is TRBV5-4 and J usage is TRBJ2-7, with TRBD1 matching over 8 bases. The CDR3 protein is CASTIWGQAGYEQYF. CDR3 DNA (partial): TGTGCCAGCACCATTTGGGGACAGGCGGGCTACGAG.